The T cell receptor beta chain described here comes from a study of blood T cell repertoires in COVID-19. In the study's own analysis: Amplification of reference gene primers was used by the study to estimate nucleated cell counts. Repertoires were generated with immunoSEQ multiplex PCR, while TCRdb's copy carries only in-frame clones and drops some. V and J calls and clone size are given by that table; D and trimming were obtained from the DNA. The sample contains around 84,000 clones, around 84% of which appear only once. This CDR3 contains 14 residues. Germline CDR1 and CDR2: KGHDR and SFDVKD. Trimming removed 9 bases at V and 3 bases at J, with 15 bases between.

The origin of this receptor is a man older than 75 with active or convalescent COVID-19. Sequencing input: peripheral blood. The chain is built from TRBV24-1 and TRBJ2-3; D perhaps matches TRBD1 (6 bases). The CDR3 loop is CATGGTGRTDTQYF. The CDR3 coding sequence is TGTGCCACCGGAGGCACAGGGAGAACAGATACGCAGTATTTT.